The entry that follows covers one T cell receptor (beta chain) sequence. These data originate in a study of OX40 agonist ivuxolimab in advanced cancers. Study overall: Ivuxolimab was administered intravenously to patients at 0.01 to 10 mg/kg every 2 weeks. Participants averaged about 66 years of age (range roughly 23 to 85) and were around 80% male.

V was cut by 5 bases and J by 0 bases, with 5 bases left in between. The CDR3 extends over 14 amino acids. Germline V gene lookup returns CDR1 MNHEY and CDR2 SMNVEV (reference sequence). Produced via immunoSEQ multiplex PCR; TCRdb's table is partial and in-frame only. The top ten hold over 9.5% of the sample, which has 65,000 to 90,000 clones, about 90% seen once. V gene TRBV27 combines with J gene TRBJ2-6; the D is unclear. This TCR came from an adult with an advanced solid tumor such as melanoma, head and neck, liver or kidney cancer. The source was CD4+ or CD8+ T cells sorted from blood, collected in a trial of the OX40 agonist ivuxolimab. Here the CDR3 reads CASSDFSGANVLTF. The CDR3 DNA reads TGTGCCAGCAGTGATTTCTCTGGGGCCAACGTCCTGACTTTC. Drawing the rest from reference TRBV27 and TRBJ2-6, the complete variable domain is EAQVTQNPRYLITVTGKKLTVTCSQNMNHEYMSWYRQDPGLGLRQIYYSMNVEVTDKGDVPEGYKVSRKEKRNFPLILESPSPNQTSLYFCASSDFSGANVLTFGAGSRLTVL.